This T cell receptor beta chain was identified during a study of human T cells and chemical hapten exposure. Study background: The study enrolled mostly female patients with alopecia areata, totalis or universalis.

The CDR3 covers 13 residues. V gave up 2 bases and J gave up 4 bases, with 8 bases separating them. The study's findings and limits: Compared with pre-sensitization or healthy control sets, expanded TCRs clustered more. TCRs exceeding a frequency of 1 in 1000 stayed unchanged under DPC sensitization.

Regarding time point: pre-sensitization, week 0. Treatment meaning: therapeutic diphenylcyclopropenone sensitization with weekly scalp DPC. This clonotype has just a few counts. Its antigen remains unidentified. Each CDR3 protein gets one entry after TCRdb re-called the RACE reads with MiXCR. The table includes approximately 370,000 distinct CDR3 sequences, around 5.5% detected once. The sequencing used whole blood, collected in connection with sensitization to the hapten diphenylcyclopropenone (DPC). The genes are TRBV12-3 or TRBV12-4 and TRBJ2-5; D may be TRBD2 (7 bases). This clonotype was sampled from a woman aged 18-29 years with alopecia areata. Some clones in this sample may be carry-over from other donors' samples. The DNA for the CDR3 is TGTGCCAGCAGTTTACGGGGGGCAGAGACCCAGTACTTC. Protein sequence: CASSLRGAETQYF.